The clone carrying this T cell receptor (beta chain) was seen a handful of times. These data come from a study of T cells in Graves' hyperthyroidism and ophthalmopathy. RNA transcripts served as the template for amplifying TCR beta CDR3 regions. In the first-round RT-PCR of the TCR CDR3, the HTBI primer set was used. TCRdb independently ran MiXCR on the multiplex PCR reads; one entry per CDR3 protein. Among 450,000 to 600,000 distinct CDR3 sequences listed, roughly 15% were seen once. Germline V CDR1 and CDR2: LNHDA, SQIVND (reference sequence). With 6 bases clipped from V and 0 bases from J, the junction kept 3 bases outside the gene matches. The CDR3 is made up of 15 amino acids.

The chain uses TRBV19 and TRBJ1-4, with 8 bases fitting TRBD1. Sequenced: blood. This receptor was identified in a woman aged 35 to 49 with Graves' hyperthyroidism. Here the CDR3 reads CASRPDRATNEKLFF. CDR3 DNA sequence: TGTGCCAGTAGGCCGGACAGGGCAACTAATGAAAAACTGTTTTTT. Together with reference TRBV19 and TRBJ1-4, the CDR3 gives the full variable domain: DGGITQSPKYLFRKEGQNVTLSCEQNLNHDAMYWYRQDPGQGLRLIYYSQIVNDFQKGDIAEGYSVSREKKESFPLTVTSAQKNPTAFYLCASRPDRATNEKLFFGSGTQLSVL.